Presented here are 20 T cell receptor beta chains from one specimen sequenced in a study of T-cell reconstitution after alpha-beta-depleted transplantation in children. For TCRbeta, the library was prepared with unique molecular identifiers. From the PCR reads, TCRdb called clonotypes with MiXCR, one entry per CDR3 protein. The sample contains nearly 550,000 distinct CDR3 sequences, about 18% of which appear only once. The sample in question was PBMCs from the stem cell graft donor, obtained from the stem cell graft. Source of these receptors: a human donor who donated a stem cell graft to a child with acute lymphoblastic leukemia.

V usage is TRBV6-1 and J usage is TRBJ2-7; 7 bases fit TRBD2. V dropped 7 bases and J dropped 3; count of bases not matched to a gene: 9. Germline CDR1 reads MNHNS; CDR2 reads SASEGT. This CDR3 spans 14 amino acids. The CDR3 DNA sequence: TGTGCCAGCACCGGGACTAACGGCTTCTACGAGCAGTACTTC. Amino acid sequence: CASTGTNGFYEQYF.

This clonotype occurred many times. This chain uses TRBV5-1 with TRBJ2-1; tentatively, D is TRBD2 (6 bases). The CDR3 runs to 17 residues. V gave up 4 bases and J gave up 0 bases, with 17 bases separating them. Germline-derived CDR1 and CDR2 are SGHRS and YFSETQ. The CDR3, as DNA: TGCGCCAGCAGCCTCCCCACTAGCACAAGCTCCTACAATGAGCAGTTCTTC. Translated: CASSLPTSTSSYNEQFF.

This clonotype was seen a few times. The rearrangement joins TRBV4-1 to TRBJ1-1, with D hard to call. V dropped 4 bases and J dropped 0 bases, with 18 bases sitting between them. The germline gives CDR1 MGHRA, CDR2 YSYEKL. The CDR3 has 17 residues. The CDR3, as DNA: TGCGCCAGCAGCCCGGAGGGCACCCCTCTCATGAACACTGAAGCTTTCTTT. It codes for CASSPEGTPLMNTEAFF.

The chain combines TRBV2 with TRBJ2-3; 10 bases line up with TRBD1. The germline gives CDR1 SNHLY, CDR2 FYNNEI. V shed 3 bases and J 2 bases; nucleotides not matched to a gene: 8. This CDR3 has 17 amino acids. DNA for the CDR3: TGTGCCAGCAGTGAGGAAGTGGGACAGGGGCCCACAGATACGCAGTATTTT. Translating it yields CASSEEVGQGPTDTQYF.

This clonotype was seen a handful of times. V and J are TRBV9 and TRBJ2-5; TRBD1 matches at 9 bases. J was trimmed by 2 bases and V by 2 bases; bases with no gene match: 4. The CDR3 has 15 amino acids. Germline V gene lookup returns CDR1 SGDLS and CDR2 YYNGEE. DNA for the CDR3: TGTGCCAGCAGCGTGGGGACAGGGTGGCAAGAGACCCAGTACTTC. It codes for CASSVGTGWQETQYF. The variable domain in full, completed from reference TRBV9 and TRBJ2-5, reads DSGVTQTPKHLITATGQRVTLRCSPRSGDLSVYWYQQSLDQGLQFLIQYYNGEERAKGNILERFSAQQFPDLHSELNLSSLELGDSALYFCASSVGTGWQETQYFGPGTRLLVL.

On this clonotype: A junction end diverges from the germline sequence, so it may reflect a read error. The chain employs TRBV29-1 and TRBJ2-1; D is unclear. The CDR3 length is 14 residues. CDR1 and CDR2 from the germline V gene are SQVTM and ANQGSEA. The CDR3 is CSVDALTRNNERFF. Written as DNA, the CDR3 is TGCAGCGTTGATGCCCTAACCCGGAACAATGAGCGGTTCTTC.

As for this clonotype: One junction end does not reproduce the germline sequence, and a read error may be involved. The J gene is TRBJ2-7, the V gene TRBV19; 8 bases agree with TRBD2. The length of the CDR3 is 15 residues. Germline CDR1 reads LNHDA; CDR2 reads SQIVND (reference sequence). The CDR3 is CTSSIVLAGAYEQYF. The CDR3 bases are TGTACCAGTAGTATCGTCCTAGCGGGTGCCTACGAGCAGTACTTC.

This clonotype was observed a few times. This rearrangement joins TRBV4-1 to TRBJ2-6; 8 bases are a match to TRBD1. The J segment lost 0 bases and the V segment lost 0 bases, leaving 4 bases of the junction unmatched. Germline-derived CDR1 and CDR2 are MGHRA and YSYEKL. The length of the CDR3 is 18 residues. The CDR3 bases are TGCGCCAGCAGCCAAGATCAGGGGGCGGTCTCTGGGGCCAACGTCCTGACTTTC. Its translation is CASSQDQGAVSGANVLTF.

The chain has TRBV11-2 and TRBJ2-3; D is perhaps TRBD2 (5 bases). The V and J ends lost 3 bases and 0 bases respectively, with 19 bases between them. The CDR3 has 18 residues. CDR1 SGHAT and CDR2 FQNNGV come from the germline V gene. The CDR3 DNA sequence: TGTGCCAGCAGCTTGGATTACGGACTTAAGGCTAGCACAGATACGCAGTATTTT. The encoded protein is CASSLDYGLKASTDTQYF.

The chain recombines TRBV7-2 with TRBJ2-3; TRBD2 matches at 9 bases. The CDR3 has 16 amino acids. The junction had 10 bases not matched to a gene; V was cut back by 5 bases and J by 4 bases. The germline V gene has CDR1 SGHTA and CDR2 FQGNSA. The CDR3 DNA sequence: TGTGCCAGCAGCCCCGAACTAGCGGGCTTGGCAGATACGCAGTATTTT. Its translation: CASSPELAGLADTQYF.

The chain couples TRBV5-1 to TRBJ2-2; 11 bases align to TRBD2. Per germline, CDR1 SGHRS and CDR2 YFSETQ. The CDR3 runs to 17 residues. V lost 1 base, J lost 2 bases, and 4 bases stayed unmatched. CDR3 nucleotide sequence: TGCGCCAGCAGCTTGAGGCTAGCGGGAGGAAACACCGGGGAGCTGTTTTTT. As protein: CASSLRLAGGNTGELFF.

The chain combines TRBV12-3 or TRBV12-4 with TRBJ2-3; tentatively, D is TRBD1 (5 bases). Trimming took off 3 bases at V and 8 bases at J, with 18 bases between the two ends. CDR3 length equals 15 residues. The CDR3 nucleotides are TGTGCCAGCAGTTTTGTCCAGGGCGGTATGGGTACGCAGTATTTT. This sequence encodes CASSFVQGGMGTQYF.

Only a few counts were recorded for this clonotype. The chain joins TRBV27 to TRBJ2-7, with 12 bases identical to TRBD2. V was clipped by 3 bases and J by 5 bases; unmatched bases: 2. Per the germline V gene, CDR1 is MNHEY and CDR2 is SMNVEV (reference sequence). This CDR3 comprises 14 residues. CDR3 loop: CASSLTSGRDEQYF. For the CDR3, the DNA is TGTGCCAGCAGTTTGACTAGCGGGAGAGACGAGCAGTACTTC.

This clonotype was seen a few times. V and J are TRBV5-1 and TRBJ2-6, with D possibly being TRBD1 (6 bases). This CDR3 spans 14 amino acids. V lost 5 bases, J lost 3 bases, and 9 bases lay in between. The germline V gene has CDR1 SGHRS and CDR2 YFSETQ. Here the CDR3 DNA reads TGCGCCAGCAGAAACAGGGTTGGGGCCAACGTCCTGACTTTC. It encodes CASRNRVGANVLTF.

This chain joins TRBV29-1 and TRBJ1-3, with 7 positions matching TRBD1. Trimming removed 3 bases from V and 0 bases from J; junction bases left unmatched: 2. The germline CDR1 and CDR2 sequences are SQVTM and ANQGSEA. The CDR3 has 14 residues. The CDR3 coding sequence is TGCAGCGTTGAGGGACAGTTCTCTGGAAACACCATATATTTT. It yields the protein CSVEGQFSGNTIYF.

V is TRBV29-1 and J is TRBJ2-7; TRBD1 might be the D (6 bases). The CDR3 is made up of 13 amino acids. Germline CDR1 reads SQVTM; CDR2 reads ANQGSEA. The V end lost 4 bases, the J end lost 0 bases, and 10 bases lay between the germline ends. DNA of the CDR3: TGCAGCGTTGGCACAGGGCGCTCCTACGAGCAGTACTTC. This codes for CSVGTGRSYEQYF.

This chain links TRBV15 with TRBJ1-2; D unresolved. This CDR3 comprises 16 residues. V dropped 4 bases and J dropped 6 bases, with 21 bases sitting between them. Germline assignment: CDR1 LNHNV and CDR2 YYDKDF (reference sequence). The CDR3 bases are TGTGCCACCAGCACAGTGGGGATTATGTCTCCAGATGGCTACACCTTC. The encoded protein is CATSTVGIMSPDGYTF.

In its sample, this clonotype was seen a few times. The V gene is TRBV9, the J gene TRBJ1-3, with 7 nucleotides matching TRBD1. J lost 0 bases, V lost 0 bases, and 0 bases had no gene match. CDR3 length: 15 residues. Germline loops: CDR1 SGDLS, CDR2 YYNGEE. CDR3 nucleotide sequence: TGTGCCAGCAGCGTAGACAGGGGCTCTGGAAACACCATATATTTT. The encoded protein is CASSVDRGSGNTIYF.

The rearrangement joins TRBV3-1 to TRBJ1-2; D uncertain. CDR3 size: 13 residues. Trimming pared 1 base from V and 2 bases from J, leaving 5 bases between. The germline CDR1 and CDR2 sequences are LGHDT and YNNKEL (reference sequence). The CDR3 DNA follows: TGTGCCAGCAGCCAAGCATTCAACTATGGCTACACCTTC. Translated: CASSQAFNYGYTF. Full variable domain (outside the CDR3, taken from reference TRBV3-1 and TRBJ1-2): DTAVSQTPKYLVTQMGNDKSIKCEQNLGHDTMYWYKQDSKKFLKIMFSYNNKELIINETVPNRFSPKSPDKAHLNLHINSLELGDSAVYFCASSQAFNYGYTFGSGTRLTVV.

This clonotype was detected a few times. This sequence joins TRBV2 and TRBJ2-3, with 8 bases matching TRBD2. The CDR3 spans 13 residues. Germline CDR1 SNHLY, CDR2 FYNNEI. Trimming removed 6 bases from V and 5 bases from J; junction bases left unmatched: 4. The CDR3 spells CASSSLAGDTQYF. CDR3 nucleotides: TGTGCCAGCAGCAGTCTAGCGGGAGATACGCAGTATTTT.